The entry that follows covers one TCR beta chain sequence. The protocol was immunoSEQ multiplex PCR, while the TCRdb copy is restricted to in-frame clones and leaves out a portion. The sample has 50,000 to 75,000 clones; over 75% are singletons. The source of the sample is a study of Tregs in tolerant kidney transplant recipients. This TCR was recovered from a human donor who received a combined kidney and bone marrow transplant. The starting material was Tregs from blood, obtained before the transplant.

The CDR3 spells CASSDRLAGGLFANEQFF. The CDR3 DNA reads TGTGCCAGCAGCGACCGACTAGCGGGAGGGCTCTTTGCAAATGAGCAGTTCTTC. The rearrangement links TRBV9 to TRBJ2-1, with TRBD2 matching over 14 bases. V was clipped by 3 bases and J by 7 bases; unmatched bases: 12. Germline V gene lookup returns CDR1 SGDLS and CDR2 YYNGEE. This CDR3 is built from 18 residues.